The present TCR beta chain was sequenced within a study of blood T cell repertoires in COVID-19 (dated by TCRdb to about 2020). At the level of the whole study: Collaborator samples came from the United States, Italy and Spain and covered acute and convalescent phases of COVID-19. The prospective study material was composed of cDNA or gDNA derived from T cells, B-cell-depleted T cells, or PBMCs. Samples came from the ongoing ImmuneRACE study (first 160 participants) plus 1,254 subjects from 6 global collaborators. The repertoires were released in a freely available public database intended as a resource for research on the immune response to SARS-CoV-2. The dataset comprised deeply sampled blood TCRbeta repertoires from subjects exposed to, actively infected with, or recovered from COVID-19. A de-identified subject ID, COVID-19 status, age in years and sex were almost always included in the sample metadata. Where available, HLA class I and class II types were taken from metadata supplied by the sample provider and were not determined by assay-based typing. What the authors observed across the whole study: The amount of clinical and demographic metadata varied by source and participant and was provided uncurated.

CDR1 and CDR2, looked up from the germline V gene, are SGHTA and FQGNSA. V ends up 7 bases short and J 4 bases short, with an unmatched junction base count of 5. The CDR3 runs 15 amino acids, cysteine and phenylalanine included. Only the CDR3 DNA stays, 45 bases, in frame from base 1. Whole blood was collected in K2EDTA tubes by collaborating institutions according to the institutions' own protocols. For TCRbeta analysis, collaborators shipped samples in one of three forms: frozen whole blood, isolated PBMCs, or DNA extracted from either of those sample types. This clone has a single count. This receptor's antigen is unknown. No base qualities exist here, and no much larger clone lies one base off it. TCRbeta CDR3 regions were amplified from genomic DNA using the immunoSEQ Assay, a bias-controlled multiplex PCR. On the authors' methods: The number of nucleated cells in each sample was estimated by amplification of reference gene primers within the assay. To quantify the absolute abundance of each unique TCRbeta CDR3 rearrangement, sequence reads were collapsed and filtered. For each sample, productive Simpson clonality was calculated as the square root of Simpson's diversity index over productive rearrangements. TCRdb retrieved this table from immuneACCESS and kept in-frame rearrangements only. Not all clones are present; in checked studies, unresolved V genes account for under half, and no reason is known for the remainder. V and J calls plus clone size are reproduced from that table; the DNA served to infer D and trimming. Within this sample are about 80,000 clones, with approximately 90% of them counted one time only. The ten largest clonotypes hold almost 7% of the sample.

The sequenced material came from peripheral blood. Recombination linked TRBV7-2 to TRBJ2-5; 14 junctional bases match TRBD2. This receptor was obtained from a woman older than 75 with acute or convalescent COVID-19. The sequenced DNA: TGTGCCAGCAACATCGGGACTAGCGGGGGAGAGACCCAGTACTTC. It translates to CASNIGTSGGETQYF.